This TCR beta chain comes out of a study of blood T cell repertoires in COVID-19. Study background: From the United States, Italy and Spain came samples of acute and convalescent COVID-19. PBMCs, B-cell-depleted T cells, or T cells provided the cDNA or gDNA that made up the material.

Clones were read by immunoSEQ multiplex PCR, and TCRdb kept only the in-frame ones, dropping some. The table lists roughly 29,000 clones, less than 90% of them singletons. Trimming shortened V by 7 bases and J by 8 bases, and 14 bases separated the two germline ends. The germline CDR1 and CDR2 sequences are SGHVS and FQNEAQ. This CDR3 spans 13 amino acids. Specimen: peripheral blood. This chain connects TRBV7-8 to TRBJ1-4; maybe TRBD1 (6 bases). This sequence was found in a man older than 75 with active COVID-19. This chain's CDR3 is CASNRVGQEKLFF. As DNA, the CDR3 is TGTGCCAGCAACCGAGTTGGACAGGAAAAACTGTTTTTT.